This T cell receptor beta chain emerged from a study of blood T cell repertoires in COVID-19. Generated by immunoSEQ multiplex PCR, the TCRdb table keeps only in-frame clones and is missing some. The sample includes roughly 92,000 clones, around nine tenths of them seen just once. In its sample, this clone was seen a few times. CDR3 length equals 13 residues. Between the trimmed V and J ends, which lost 7 bases and 5 bases, there was a span of 13 bases. Per the germline V gene, CDR1 is KGHDR and CDR2 is SFDVKD. The clonotype originates from a man in his forties or fifties with acute or convalescent COVID-19. The sequenced material came from peripheral blood. The chain combines TRBV24-1 with TRBJ2-5; unclear D gene. The chain's CDR3 is CATRSKYEETQYF. CDR3 sequence (DNA): TGTGCCACCAGAAGCAAGTACGAGGAGACCCAGTACTTC.